Listed here are 20 T cell receptor beta chains from one sample, sequenced in a study of long-term antiretroviral therapy in people with HIV. Researchers ran immunoSEQ v3.0 at survey level. Method: immunoSEQ multiplex PCR; TCRdb's copy keeps in-frame clones and lacks some. Seen here are around 40,000 clones, 94% observed once, and the top ten hold about 3.6%. Sequenced material: unsorted PBMCs, taken 4.1 years after starting antiretroviral therapy. The receptors come from a woman between 45 and 65 years old with HIV.

The gene calls are TRBV30 and TRBJ2-2; tentative D call: TRBD2 (5 bases). CDR1 is GTSNPN, CDR2 SVGIG, per germline (reference sequence). The V gene lost 0 bases and the J gene lost 1 base, with 9 bases spanning the gap. The CDR3 spans 15 residues. The CDR3 reads CAWSVRGLNTGELFF. CDR3 nucleotides: TGTGCCTGGAGTGTACGAGGGCTGAACACCGGGGAGCTGTTTTTT.

The rearrangement joins TRBV6-1 to TRBJ2-5; 9 bases map to TRBD2. Germline trimming cut 3 bases from V and 3 bases from J; bases unmatched to any gene: 8. Germline V CDR1 and CDR2: MNHNS, SASEGT. The CDR3 length is 16 residues. The CDR3 DNA reads as TGTGCCAGCAGTGACGCTTCTAGCGGGGTAAAAGAGACCCAGTACTTC. Translated: CASSDASSGVKETQYF.

The chain employs TRBV11-2 and TRBJ1-1; 8 bases fit TRBD1. Germline lookup yields CDR1 SGHAT and CDR2 FQNNGV. J lost 5 bases, V lost 3 bases, and 5 bases had no gene match. The CDR3 runs to 14 residues. CDR3 sequence reads: CASSFANRGTEAFF. The CDR3 DNA reads as TGTGCCAGCAGCTTTGCGAACAGGGGGACTGAAGCTTTCTTT.

The genes are TRBV15 and TRBJ1-4, with 8 bases fitting TRBD1. V shed 4 bases and J 0 bases; nucleotides not matched to a gene: 4. The CDR3 spans 16 residues. Germline CDR1 reads LNHNV; CDR2 reads YYDKDF (reference sequence). The CDR3 DNA sequence: TGTGCCACCAGCATCGACAGGGGAGCAACTAATGAAAAACTGTTTTTT. Its translation: CATSIDRGATNEKLFF.

This chain uses TRBV18 with TRBJ2-5, with 13 positions matching TRBD2. J gave up 2 bases and V 2 bases, and 2 bases lay outside the gene matches. This CDR3 contains 16 residues. Germline V lookup: CDR1 KGHSH, CDR2 LQKENI. The CDR3 bases are TGTGCCAGCTCACCAGGACTAGCGGGGGCACAAGAGACCCAGTACTTC. This gives the protein CASSPGLAGAQETQYF.

CDR3 DNA sequence: TGTGCCTGGATGACAAACGCCTGGGATAGGGAGACCCAGTACTTC. Encoded protein: CAWMTNAWDRETQYF. This chain connects TRBV30 to TRBJ2-5; no definite D call. V gave up 4 bases and J gave up 5 bases, with 20 bases separating them. The CDR3 runs 15 residues. The germline V gene encodes CDR1 GTSNPN and CDR2 SVGIG (reference sequence).

This clone appeared a single time. This chain joins TRBV30 and TRBJ1-1; D not certain. Deletions cut 0 bases from V and 3 bases from J, with 8 bases between. In germline, CDR1 is GTSNPN, CDR2 SVGIG (reference sequence). This CDR3 has 13 amino acids. The DNA of the CDR3 is TGTGCCTGGAGTGTAAACGGATACACTGAAGCTTTCTTT. This translates into CAWSVNGYTEAFF.

This chain uses TRBV6-1 with TRBJ1-2; 8 nucleotides line up with TRBD1. The CDR3 is 14 residues long. Trimming cost V 5 bases and J 8 bases; bases outside gene matches: 10. CDR1 is MNHNS and CDR2 is SASEGT in the germline V gene. CDR3 DNA: TGTGCCAGCAGTACCAGGACAGGGCGAATGGGCTACACCTTC. It encodes CASSTRTGRMGYTF.

V and J are TRBV5-1 and TRBJ2-5, with D possibly matching TRBD2 (6 bases). Germline CDR1 SGHRS, CDR2 YFSETQ. Between the trimmed V and J ends, which lost 3 bases and 5 bases, there was a span of 17 bases. The CDR3 is made up of 15 amino acids. The CDR3 DNA follows: TGCGCCAGCAGCTATGGGGACTTCAGGACGGAGACCCAGTACTTC. Translated: CASSYGDFRTETQYF.

The chain joins TRBV5-1 to TRBJ1-5; 10 bases are shared with TRBD1. The CDR3 has 15 amino acids. Per germline, CDR1 SGHRS and CDR2 YFSETQ. J lost 5 bases, V lost 0 bases, and 2 bases had no gene match. In nucleotides, the CDR3 is TGCGCCAGCAGCTTGGACGGGACAGGGGATCAGCCCCAGCATTTT. It codes for CASSLDGTGDQPQHF.

V usage is TRBV7-9 and J usage is TRBJ1-1; D may be TRBD1 (6 bases). Germline-derived CDR1 and CDR2 are SEHNR and FQNEAQ (reference sequence). CDR3 length: 13 amino acids. Trimming pared 6 bases from V and 4 bases from J, leaving 12 bases between. The CDR3 sequence is CASSHEGGTEAFF. The CDR3 DNA reads as TGTGCCAGCAGTCATGAGGGGGGCACTGAAGCTTTCTTT.

V and J are TRBV4-1 and TRBJ2-3, with D maybe TRBD2 (5 bases). V was trimmed by 4 bases and J by 4 bases, leaving 12 bases between them. CDR1 and CDR2 from the germline V gene are MGHRA and YSYEKL. CDR3 length: 14 amino acids. The CDR3, as DNA: TGCGCCAGCAGCCTTTCCGGGGTGCCAGATACGCAGTATTTT. It translates to CASSLSGVPDTQYF.

A single count supports this clone. The chain joins TRBV30 to TRBJ1-5; 8 nucleotides align to TRBD1. Germline CDR1 is GTSNPN and CDR2 is SVGIG (reference sequence). J lost 2 bases, V lost 0 bases, and 6 bases had no gene match. This CDR3 is 16 amino acids long. The CDR3: CAWSVGTGGGNQPQHF. CDR3 sequence (DNA): TGTGCCTGGAGTGTTGGGACAGGCGGCGGCAATCAGCCCCAGCATTTT.

The chain links TRBV14 to TRBJ2-1, with D tentatively TRBD1 (5 bases). The V end was cut by 1 base, the J end by 10 bases, with 14 bases between. There are 14 residues in the CDR3. Germline V gene sequence: CDR1 SGHDN, CDR2 FVKESK. The CDR3 DNA reads as TGTGCCAGCAGCCAAGGGATAGGGGTCGGGGAGCAGTTCTTC. It specifies CASSQGIGVGEQFF.

This clone has more than one count but fewer than ten. The gene calls are TRBV30 and TRBJ2-3; 7 bases fit TRBD2. The CDR3 extends over 15 amino acids. Germline CDR1 GTSNPN, CDR2 SVGIG (reference sequence). V lost 3 bases, J lost 2 bases, and 8 bases stayed unmatched. The CDR3 here is CAWREPGGYTDTQYF. The CDR3 DNA is TGTGCCTGGAGGGAGCCGGGGGGATACACAGATACGCAGTATTTT.

The chain is built from TRBV19 and TRBJ1-4; perhaps TRBD1 as D (5 bases). V lost 4 bases, J lost 8 bases, and 11 bases lay in between. The V gene's germline CDR1 is LNHDA and CDR2 SQIVND (reference sequence). The CDR3 is 13 residues long. CDR3 sequence reads: CASSRDGGEKLFF. The CDR3 bases are TGTGCCAGTAGTAGGGACGGAGGCGAAAAACTGTTTTTT.

The chain employs TRBV19 and TRBJ2-2, with D uncertain. CDR1 is LNHDA, CDR2 SQIVND, per germline (reference sequence). The CDR3 is 13 amino acids. Deletions cut 4 bases from V and 5 bases from J, with 8 bases between. Here the CDR3 reads CASSKPETGELFF. The DNA for the CDR3 is TGTGCCAGTAGTAAGCCGGAGACCGGGGAGCTGTTTTTT.

The J gene is TRBJ2-5, the V gene TRBV6-5, with TRBD2 identical over 7 bases. This CDR3 is built from 14 residues. Germline V CDR1 and CDR2: MNHEY, SVGAGI. With 2 bases clipped from V and 7 bases from J, the junction kept 7 bases outside the gene matches. The CDR3, as DNA: TGTGCCAGCAGTTACGTGGGCGGGGGTGGGACCCAGTACTTC. Translated: CASSYVGGGGTQYF.

This clone was seen a few times. The V and J genes are TRBV7-9 and TRBJ1-4, with D possibly TRBD1 on 5 matching bases. Trimming pared 5 bases from V and 8 bases from J, leaving 15 bases between. Looked up from germline, CDR1 is SEHNR and CDR2 is FQNEAQ (reference sequence). This CDR3 contains 14 residues. Here the CDR3 DNA reads TGTGCCAGCAGCCCAGGGCTGGGGCGGGAAAAACTGTTTTTT. Translating gives CASSPGLGREKLFF.

The chain is built from TRBV5-1 and TRBJ2-3; D uncertain. Germline V gene data show CDR1 as SGHRS and CDR2 as YFSETQ. This CDR3 is 14 amino acids long. Trimming stripped 4 bases from V and 2 bases from J, with 11 bases between. The CDR3 region has the DNA TGCGCCAGCAGCCCCAGAAGTTACACAGATACGCAGTATTTT. It specifies CASSPRSYTDTQYF.